These T cell receptor beta chains were read from a single sample in a study of CD8+CD57+ T cells in acquired aplastic anemia. MiXCR, run by TCRdb on the reads, gives a single entry per CDR3 protein. The table lists 250,000 or so distinct CDR3 sequences, around 45% of them singletons. Material for sequencing was sorted CD4+, CD8+, or CD8+CD57+ T cells (not recorded which) from PBMCs. The receptor source for this set is a human donor with aplastic anemia. CDR3s include the opening cysteine and the closing phenylalanine or tryptophan. A D gene is named only where the DNA matches it firmly. For some rows the clone size is stated as once, few or many, or as a class when expanded; others skip it.

>TRBJ2-7|TRBV20-1|-|many
TGCAGTGCTAGACTTCCAGGGAACTACGAGCAGTACTTC
CSARLPGNYEQYF
>TRBJ2-2|TRBV10-3|TRBD1|-
TGTGCCATCAGCGACCCGGGACAGGGCTTCACCGGGGAGCTGTTTTTT
CAISDPGQGFTGELFF
>TRBJ2-7|TRBV7-9|TRBD2|many
TGTGCCAGCAACACGGGGGGACCCTACGAGCAGTACTTC
CASNTGGPYEQYF
>TRBJ1-5|TRBV7-9|TRBD1|many
TGTGCCAGCAGCTCGGGGGACAGGGAGGTTAGTCAGCCCCAGCATTTT
CASSSGDREVSQPQHF
>TRBJ2-7|TRBV19|-|many
TGTGCCAGCACCGGGACCCCGAGGGACGAGCAGTACTTC
CASTGTPRDEQYF
>TRBJ2-7|TRBV24-1|-|-
TGTGCCACCAGTGCTAGTCACAGGGACCCCTACGAGCAGTACTTC
CATSASHRDPYEQYF
>TRBJ1-3|TRBV19|TRBD1|-
TGTGCCAGTAGGCGTACAGGGGATGGAAACACCATATATTTT
CASRRTGDGNTIYF
>TRBJ1-2|TRBV28|-|few
TGTGCCACCTCGAGGGATAATGGCTTTTTTACTAGTCCTAACTATGGCTACACCTTC
CATSRDNGFFTSPNYGYTF
>TRBJ2-1|TRBV2|TRBD2|many
TGTGCCAGCACCCCTAGCGGGAGCTCCTACAATGAGCAGTTCTTC
CASTPSGSSYNEQFF
>TRBJ2-1|TRBV27|-|-
TGTGCCAGCAGTTCGGGCCAGGTTGCGGGTGAGCAGTTCTTC
CASSSGQVAGEQFF
>TRBJ2-5|TRBV7-9|-|-
TGTGCCAGCAGCTTATATTGGGCTAGCTCTGAGACCCAGTACTTC
CASSLYWASSETQYF
>TRBJ1-6|TRBV2|TRBD1|-
TGTGCCAGCAGGATGGACAGGGGAGTTAGGAATTCACCCCTCCACTTT
CASRMDRGVRNSPLHF
>TRBJ2-7|TRBV6-1|TRBD1|many
TGTGCCAGCAGAGAAACCGGGACAGGGGCTTACGAGCAGTACTTC
CASRETGTGAYEQYF
>TRBJ2-5|TRBV6-4|-|few
TGTGCCAGCAGTGAAGCTAGGGGCTCTTACCAAGAGACCCAGTACTTC
CASSEARGSYQETQYF
>TRBJ2-7|TRBV6-6|-|many
TGTGCCAGCAGTTACGGACACGAGCAGTACTTC
CASSYGHEQYF
>TRBJ2-1|TRBV29-1|-|many
TGCAGCGCCGAGGGCAGGGGTAGGTACAATGAGCAGTTCTTC
CSAEGRGRYNEQFF